A selection of T cell receptor beta chains follows, all from one sample in a study of blood T cells in healthy people across ages. TCRdb passed the 5' RACE reads through MiXCR, listing each CDR3 protein once. The top ten hold under 25% of the sample, which has more than 650,000 distinct CDR3 sequences, 20% to 25% seen once. The specimen was blood. The receptor source for this set is a man in his 70s in good health. CDR3s leave out the opening cysteine and the closing phenylalanine or tryptophan. D genes are given only for firm matches. The size of a clone is reported for some rows only, either as once, few or many, or as a class for expanded clones.

D gene,J gene,V gene,CDR3 length,clone size,CDR3 protein
TRBD1,TRBJ1-2,TRBV5-1,12,.,ASSLGTGVGGYT
.,TRBJ2-4,TRBV11-3,14,.,ASSLDLRAGRNIQY
TRBD2,TRBJ2-3,TRBV9,15,.,ASSVGISGSPPDTQY
.,TRBJ1-1,TRBV20-1,13,few,SASVSGVGSTEAF
TRBD1,TRBJ1-3,TRBV7-2,12,.,ASSYGQAGNTIY
.,TRBJ1-5,TRBV20-1,12,.,SAPDTASNQPQH
TRBD1,TRBJ2-2,TRBV5-1,14,few,ASSFGTGGYTGELF
.,TRBJ1-5,TRBV19,11,.,ASQGFVNQPQH
.,TRBJ1-2,TRBV5-1,11,.,ASSFSGGGGYT
.,TRBJ1-2,TRBV7-8,15,.,ASSLVPGNLPVYGYT
.,TRBJ1-2,TRBV7-9,13,few,ASSLLASRDYGYT
.,TRBJ2-4,TRBV7-2,18,few,ASSSPKGDSRTRAKNIQY
.,TRBJ1-3,TRBV4-1,15,few,ASSQDLGGRGGNTIY
.,TRBJ2-7,TRBV12-3/TRBV12-4,9,few,ASSLFCEQY
TRBD2,TRBJ2-5,TRBV5-1,14,.,ASSPNPSGVGETQY
TRBD2,TRBJ2-3,TRBV12-3/TRBV12-4,14,few,ASTPLLAGGTDTQY
TRBD1,TRBJ2-5,TRBV20-1,14,few,SANGWGTGMQETQY
TRBD2,TRBJ2-1,TRBV15,15,few,ATSRDQGSGRAGEQF
TRBD1,TRBJ1-5,TRBV6-2/TRBV6-3,14,.,ASRGTGGIRDQPQH
.,TRBJ2-1,TRBV10-3,12,.,ATQGGTTYNEQF
TRBD1,TRBJ1-1,TRBV27,15,few,ASSLSPGQGGGTEAF
.,TRBJ2-3,TRBV29-1,11,few,SATWASTDTQY
.,TRBJ1-1,TRBV29-1,11,.,SAARGENTEAF
.,.,TRBV18,12,.,ASSPRRTVYEQY
.,TRBJ2-5,TRBV11-2,14,.,ASSSRPGTFQGTQY
.,TRBJ1-2,TRBV12-3/TRBV12-4,12,few,ASSLHRENYGYT
.,TRBJ2-1,TRBV6-5,14,.,ASSLGGSAGYNEQF
TRBD2,TRBJ2-1,TRBV7-2,13,few,ASSAKTSGYNEQF